This T cell receptor beta chain was captured in a study of blood T cell repertoires in COVID-19. V lost 0 bases and J 2 bases, leaving 10 bases between the germline ends. Germline V gene data show CDR1 as GTSNPN and CDR2 as SVGIG (reference sequence). The CDR3 length is 14 residues. Clones were sequenced by immunoSEQ multiplex PCR, and TCRdb holds only the in-frame ones, with some missing. The repertoire includes fewer than 80,000 clones, 84% of them detected once, and roughly 13% sits in the top ten. The chain is built from TRBV30 and TRBJ1-2, with D possibly TRBD1 on 6 matching bases. Material: peripheral blood. The sequence was collected from a man aged 50-59 years with COVID-19, enrolled during active disease. The CDR3 is CAWSVRGINYGYTF. Here the CDR3 DNA reads TGTGCCTGGAGTGTAAGGGGGATAAACTATGGCTACACCTTC.